This T cell receptor (beta chain) is from a study of CD8 T cells in Susac syndrome. Overall study findings and caveats: Regarding the TCR sequencing and HLA analysis, the study admitted that a relatively small number of individuals were involved.

To note about this clonotype: Its antigen is undetermined.

CD8+ and CD4+ T cells from blood underwent TCR beta sequencing. TEMRA cells were FACS-enriched, unlike CD8+ and CD4+ T cells, which were negatively isolated. A quantity of roughly 0.5 to 1 ug RNA underwent reverse transcription using random hexamers. A multiplex approach, immunoSEQ multiplex PCR, amplified TCR beta CDR3 across 54 Vbeta and 13 Jbeta. Using its own MiXCR run on the immunoSEQ multiplex PCR reads, TCRdb lists one record per CDR3 protein. Here the sample spans over 350,000 distinct CDR3 sequences, about 85% being singletons. The receptor's source is a human donor with multiple sclerosis. The sample comprised CD8+ T cells from PBMCs.

CDR3 residues: CASSTAGRGLPSGNTIYF. In DNA, the CDR3 is TGTGCCAGCAGCACCGCGGGTCGGGGTTTACCGTCTGGAAACACCATATATTTT. The chain uses TRBV7-6 and TRBJ1-3, with D hard to call. The V gene's germline CDR1 is SGHVS and CDR2 FNYEAQ. The ends were cut back, 5 bases at V and 1 base at J, with 21 bases in the middle. The CDR3 covers 18 residues.